This T cell receptor (beta chain) was documented in a study of memory CD4+ T cells and cytomegalovirus serostatus. The V gene end was trimmed by 7 bases and the J gene end by 4 bases; junction bases not matched to a gene: 7. The CDR3 has 15 residues. Germline V gene data show CDR1 as LNHDA and CDR2 as SQIVND (reference sequence). The method was immunoSEQ multiplex PCR; TCRdb's version includes in-frame clones alone and lacks a portion of them. The top ten hold around 0.6% of the sample, which has tens of thousands of clones, 65% to 80% seen once. The sort gate was single viable CD3+CD4+CD8-CD45RO+ cells for memory CD4+ T cells. Serostatus was set by detecting CMV pp150, pp28, p38, p52 IgG. Total CD4+ T cells were enriched by CD4 positive selection.

Sequencing input: memory CD4+ T cells from blood. The TCR was taken from an adult in good health and CMV-seronegative. J is TRBJ2-1 and V is TRBV19; 10 bases match TRBD1. The CDR3 nucleotides are TGTGCCAGTAAAATGACAGGGGGCGCGTACAATGAGCAGTTCTTC. As protein: CASKMTGGAYNEQFF.